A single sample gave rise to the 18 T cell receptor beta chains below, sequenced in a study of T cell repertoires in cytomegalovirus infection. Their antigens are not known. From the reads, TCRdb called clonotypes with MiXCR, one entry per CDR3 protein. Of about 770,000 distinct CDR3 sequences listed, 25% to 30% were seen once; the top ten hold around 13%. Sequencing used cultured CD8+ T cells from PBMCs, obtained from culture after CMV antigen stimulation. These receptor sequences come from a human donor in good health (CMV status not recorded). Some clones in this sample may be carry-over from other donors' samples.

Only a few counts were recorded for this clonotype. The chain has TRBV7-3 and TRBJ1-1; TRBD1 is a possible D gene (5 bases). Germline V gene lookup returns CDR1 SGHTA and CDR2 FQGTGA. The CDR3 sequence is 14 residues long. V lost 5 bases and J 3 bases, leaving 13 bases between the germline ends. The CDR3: CASSNLRGDTEAFF. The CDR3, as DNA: TGTGCCAGCAGCAATCTAAGGGGTGACACTGAAGCTTTCTTT. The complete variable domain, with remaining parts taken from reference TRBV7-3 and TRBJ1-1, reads GAGVSQTPSNKVTEKGKYVELRCDPISGHTALYWYRQSLGQGPEFLIYFQGTGAADDSGLPNDRFFAVRPEGSVSTLKIQRTERGDSAVYLCASSNLRGDTEAFFGQGTRLTVV.

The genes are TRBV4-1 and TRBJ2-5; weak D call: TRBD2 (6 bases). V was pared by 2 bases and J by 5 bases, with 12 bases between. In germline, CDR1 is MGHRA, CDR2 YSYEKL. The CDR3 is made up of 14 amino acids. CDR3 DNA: TGCGCCAGCAGCCAACAGGGAGGAGGGGAGACCCAGTACTTC. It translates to CASSQQGGGETQYF.

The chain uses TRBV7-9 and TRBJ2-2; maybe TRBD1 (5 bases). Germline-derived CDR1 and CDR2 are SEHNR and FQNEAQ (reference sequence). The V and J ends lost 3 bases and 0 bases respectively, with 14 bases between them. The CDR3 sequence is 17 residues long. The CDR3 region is CASSLRTNYPNTGELFF. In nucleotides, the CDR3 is TGTGCCAGCAGCTTGAGGACAAACTATCCGAACACCGGGGAGCTGTTTTTT.

The CDR3 region has the DNA TGCGCCAGCAGCCAAGAAACAGTAAATGAAAAACTGTTTTTT. Residues: CASSQETVNEKLFF. The V and J genes are TRBV4-1 and TRBJ1-4, with D unresolved. V was pared by 0 bases and J by 5 bases, with 7 bases between. The CDR3 is 14 residues long. Germline V lookup: CDR1 MGHRA, CDR2 YSYEKL.

CDR3 in DNA: TGTGCCAGCAGTTTCGGAGCATACTACGAGCAGTACGTC. Translation: CASSFGAYYEQYV. This chain uses TRBV27 with TRBJ2-7; no definite D call. V was clipped by 3 bases and J by 3 bases, with 9 bases between them. CDR3 length: 13 residues. CDR1 is MNHEY, CDR2 SMNVEV, per germline (reference sequence).

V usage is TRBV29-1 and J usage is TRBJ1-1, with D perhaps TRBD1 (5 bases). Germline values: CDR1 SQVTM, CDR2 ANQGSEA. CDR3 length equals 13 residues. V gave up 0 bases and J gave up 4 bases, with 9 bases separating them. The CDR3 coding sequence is TGCAGCGTTGAAGAGGGGCCGACCACTGAAGCTTTCTTT. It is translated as CSVEEGPTTEAFF.

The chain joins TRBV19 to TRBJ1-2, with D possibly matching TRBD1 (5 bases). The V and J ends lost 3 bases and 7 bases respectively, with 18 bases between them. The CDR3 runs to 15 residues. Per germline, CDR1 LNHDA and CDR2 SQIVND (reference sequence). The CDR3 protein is CASSILEGGGVGYTF. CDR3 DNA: TGTGCCAGTAGTATCCTCGAGGGCGGGGGAGTTGGCTACACCTTC.

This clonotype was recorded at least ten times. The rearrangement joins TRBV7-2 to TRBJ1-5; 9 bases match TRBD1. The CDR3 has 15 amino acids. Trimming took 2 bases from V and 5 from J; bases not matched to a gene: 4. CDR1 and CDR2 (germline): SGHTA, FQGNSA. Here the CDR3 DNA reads TGTGCCAGCAGCTTAAACAGGGGGCAGGATCAGCCCCAGCATTTT. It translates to CASSLNRGQDQPQHF.

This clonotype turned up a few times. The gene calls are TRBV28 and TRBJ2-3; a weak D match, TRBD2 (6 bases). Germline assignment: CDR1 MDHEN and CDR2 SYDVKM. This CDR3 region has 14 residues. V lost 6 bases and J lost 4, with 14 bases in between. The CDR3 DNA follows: TGTGCCAGCAGCAGAGAGGGAGGCGCAGATACGCAGTATTTT. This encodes CASSREGGADTQYF.

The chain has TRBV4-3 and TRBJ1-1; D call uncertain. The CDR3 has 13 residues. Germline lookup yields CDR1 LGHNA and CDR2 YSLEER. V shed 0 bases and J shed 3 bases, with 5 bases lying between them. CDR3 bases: TGCGCCAGCAGCCAAGATTCGGACACTGAAGCTTTCTTT. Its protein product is CASSQDSDTEAFF.

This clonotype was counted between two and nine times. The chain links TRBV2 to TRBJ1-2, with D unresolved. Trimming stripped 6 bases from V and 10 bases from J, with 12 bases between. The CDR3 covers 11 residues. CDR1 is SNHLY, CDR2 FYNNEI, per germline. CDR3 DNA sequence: TGTGCCAGCAGAGAGCCGGTTGACTACACCTTC. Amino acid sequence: CASREPVDYTF.

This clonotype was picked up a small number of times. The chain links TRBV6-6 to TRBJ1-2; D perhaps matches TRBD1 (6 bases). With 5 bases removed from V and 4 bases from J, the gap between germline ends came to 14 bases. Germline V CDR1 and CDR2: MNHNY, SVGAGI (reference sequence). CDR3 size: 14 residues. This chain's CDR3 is CASSDAGTFYGYTF. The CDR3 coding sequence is TGTGCCAGCAGTGATGCCGGGACATTCTATGGCTACACCTTC.

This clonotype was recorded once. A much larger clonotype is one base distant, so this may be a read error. Here the CDR3 DNA reads TGTGCCAGCAGCTCCGGACAGGGGGCGTGGAATGAGCAGTTCTTC. This sequence encodes CASSSGQGAWNEQFF. This chain connects TRBV11-2 to TRBJ2-1; 11 nucleotides line up with TRBD1. This CDR3 contains 15 residues. Germline V gives CDR1 SGHAT, CDR2 FQNNGV. The ends lost 4 bases at V and 7 bases at J; junction bases unmatched: 6. Supplemented by reference TRBV11-2 and TRBJ2-1, the full variable domain reads EAGVAQSPRYKIIEKRQSVAFWCNPISGHATLYWYQQILGQGPKLLIQFQNNGVVDDSQLPKDRFSAERLKGVDSTLKIQPAKLEDSAVYLCASSSGQGAWNEQFFGPGTRLTVL.

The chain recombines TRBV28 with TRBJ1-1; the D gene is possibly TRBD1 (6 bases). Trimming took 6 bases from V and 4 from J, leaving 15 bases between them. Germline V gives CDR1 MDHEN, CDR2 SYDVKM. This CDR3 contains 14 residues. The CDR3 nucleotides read TGTGCCAGCAGGGGACAAAGTCGGGGCACTGAAGCTTTCTTT. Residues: CASRGQSRGTEAFF.

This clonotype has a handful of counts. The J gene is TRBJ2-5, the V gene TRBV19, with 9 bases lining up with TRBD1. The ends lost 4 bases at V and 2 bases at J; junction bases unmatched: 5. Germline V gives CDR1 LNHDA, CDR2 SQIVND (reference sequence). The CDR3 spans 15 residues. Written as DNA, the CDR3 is TGTGCCAGTAGTACTCAACAGGGGGCTCAAGAGACCCAGTACTTC. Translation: CASSTQQGAQETQYF.

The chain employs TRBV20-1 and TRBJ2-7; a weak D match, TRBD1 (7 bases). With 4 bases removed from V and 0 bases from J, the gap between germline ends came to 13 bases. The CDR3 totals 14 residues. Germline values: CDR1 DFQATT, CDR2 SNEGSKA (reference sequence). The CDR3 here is CSATSGGFSYEQYV. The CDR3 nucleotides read TGCAGTGCTACCTCAGGGGGGTTCTCCTACGAGCAGTACGTC.

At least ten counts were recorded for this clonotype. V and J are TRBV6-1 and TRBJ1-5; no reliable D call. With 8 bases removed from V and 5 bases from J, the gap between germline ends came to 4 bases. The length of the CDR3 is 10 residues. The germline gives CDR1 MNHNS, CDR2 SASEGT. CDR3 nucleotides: TGTGCCAGCGGCGATCAGCCCCAGCATTTT. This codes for CASGDQPQHF.

CDR3 sequence (DNA): TGTGCCAGCAGCTTACGAAGCGGGGGGGCCGGCGGGGAGCTGTTTTTT. This gives the protein CASSLRSGGAGGELFF. The rearrangement joins TRBV11-2 to TRBJ2-2; the match to TRBD2 covers 10 bases. Germline V gives CDR1 SGHAT, CDR2 FQNNGV. V dropped 2 bases and J dropped 7; count of bases not matched to a gene: 7. The CDR3 has 16 amino acids. Drawing the rest from reference TRBV11-2 and TRBJ2-2, the complete variable domain is EAGVAQSPRYKIIEKRQSVAFWCNPISGHATLYWYQQILGQGPKLLIQFQNNGVVDDSQLPKDRFSAERLKGVDSTLKIQPAKLEDSAVYLCASSLRSGGAGGELFFGEGSRLTVL.